Listed here are 9 T cell receptor beta chains from one sample, sequenced in a study. MiXCR, applied by TCRdb to the 5' RACE reads, yields one record per CDR3 protein. The table lists 8,000 or so distinct CDR3 sequences, 68% of them singletons. Sequenced material: tumor-infiltrating naive CD4+ T cells sorted from the breast tumor. The subset here: naive CD4+ T cells, CD4+CD45RA+CD25-. All receptors come from a female donor with breast cancer.

This chain links TRBV3-1 with TRBJ2-7; TRBD1 aligns across 11 bases. The germline CDR1 and CDR2 sequences are LGHDT and YNNKEL (reference sequence). This CDR3 region has 14 residues. The junction had 4 bases not matched to a gene; V was cut back by 4 bases and J by 5 bases. Written as DNA, the CDR3 is TGTGCCAGCAGCCCGGGACAGGGGGTGAACGAGCAGTACTTC. This codes for CASSPGQGVNEQYF.

This CDR3 is CATLRFWTPKNYEQYF. CDR3 nucleotides: TGTGCCACCCTCCGATTTTGGACACCTAAAAACTACGAGCAGTACTTC. This rearrangement joins TRBV11-1 to TRBJ2-7; TRBD1 might be the D (5 bases). Per germline, CDR1 SGHAT and CDR2 FQDESV (reference sequence). This CDR3 has 16 residues. Trimming took 10 bases from V and 3 from J, leaving 25 bases between them.

This chain connects TRBV12-3 or TRBV12-4 to TRBJ1-1, with a possible D match to TRBD1 (5 bases). Trimming removed 3 bases at V and 11 bases at J, with 13 bases between. This CDR3 is built from 12 residues. The CDR3 region is CASSLSRDAAFF. The CDR3 nucleotides are TGTGCCAGCAGTTTGTCCCGGGACGCCGCTTTCTTT.

This clonotype was counted between two and nine times. This chain links TRBV4-2 with TRBJ2-1; possible D gene TRBD2, 5 bases. The V gene's germline CDR1 is LGHNA and CDR2 YNFKEQ. The CDR3 runs 15 residues. Trimming cost V 6 bases and J 6 bases, with 18 bases left between them. The CDR3 coding sequence is TGTGCCAGCAGTCAGGAAGGAAGGGAGTTCAATGAGCAGTTCTTC. Translation: CASSQEGREFNEQFF.

In this sample, this clonotype turned up once. The chain recombines TRBV20-1 with TRBJ2-2, with TRBD2 identical over 9 bases. J gave up 0 bases and V 6 bases, and 2 bases lay outside the gene matches. CDR1 and CDR2 from the germline V gene are DFQATT and SNEGSKA (reference sequence). This CDR3 is 14 amino acids long. CDR3: CSAPSGANTGELFF. CDR3 sequence (DNA): TGCAGTGCCCCTAGCGGGGCGAACACCGGGGAGCTGTTTTTT.

The chain carries TRBV10-2 and TRBJ1-1, with TRBD1 matching 9 bases. The V gene end was trimmed by 0 bases and the J gene end by 7 bases; junction bases not matched to a gene: 9. The CDR3 is made up of 16 amino acids. CDR1 and CDR2 (germline): WSHSY, SAAADI. Here the CDR3 DNA reads TGCGCCAGCAGTGAGTCGAAAGGGACAGGGTATGGTGAAGCTTTCTTT. Its translation is CASSESKGTGYGEAFF.

This rearrangement joins TRBV7-3 to TRBJ2-1; the D gene is possibly TRBD2 (5 bases). The ends were cut back, 5 bases at V and 0 bases at J, with 17 bases in the middle. The germline V gene encodes CDR1 SGHTA and CDR2 FQGTGA. CDR3 size: 17 residues. The CDR3 here is CASSPRATRSSYNEQFF. CDR3 nucleotide sequence: TGTGCCAGCAGCCCACGCGCAACTAGAAGCTCCTACAATGAGCAGTTCTTC.

For this clonotype: At one end the junction does not follow the germline gene, possibly because of a read error. This chain uses TRBV12-3 or TRBV12-4 with TRBJ1-5; D perhaps matches TRBD1 (5 bases). This CDR3 has 13 residues. CDR3 DNA sequence: TGTGTCAGCAGTTGGGGCCAGAGGCAGCCCCAGCATTTT. As protein: CVSSWGQRQPQHF.

The chain recombines TRBV5-1 with TRBJ1-1; 10 bases map to TRBD1. The CDR3 has 13 residues. Losses at the gene ends were 5 bases for V and 7 bases for J; bases not matched to a gene: 5. Germline values: CDR1 SGHRS, CDR2 YFSETQ. The chain's CDR3 is CASSSGQGNEAFF. The DNA of the CDR3 is TGCGCCAGCAGTTCGGGACAGGGGAATGAAGCTTTCTTT.